The clone carrying this TCR beta chain was seen only a few times. This sample stems from a study of blood T cell repertoires in COVID-19. Study information: Material from acute and convalescent COVID-19 was sourced from the United States, Italy and Spain.

The V and J ends lost 0 bases and 9 bases respectively, with 12 bases between them. The CDR3 consists of 14 residues. Germline CDR1 GTSNPN, CDR2 SVGIG (reference sequence). Authors' data handling: Reference gene primer amplification yielded estimated nucleated cell counts. Only in-frame clones appear in the TCRdb table, and some are missing; sequencing was by immunoSEQ multiplex PCR. V and J calls and clone size are given by that table; D and trimming were obtained from the DNA. The data contain 23,000 or so clones, more than 90% of them singletons. This chain links TRBV30 with TRBJ1-6, with a tentative D call TRBD1 (6 bases). The sequenced sample consisted of peripheral blood. This TCR derives from a human donor in a cohort sampled during active COVID-19. CDR3 sequence: CAWSVGQTPSPLHF. The CDR3 nucleotides read TGTGCCTGGAGTGTTGGACAGACCCCTTCACCCCTCCACTTT.